These T cell receptor beta chains were read from a single sample in a study of tumor and adjacent non-tumor tissue in lung cancer. TCRdb used MiXCR to reprocess the multiplex PCR reads, holding one entry per CDR3 protein. The sample comprises 200,000 to 250,000 distinct CDR3 sequences, about 71% of which are singletons, and roughly a quarter rests with the top ten. Material for sequencing was lung tumor tissue. These receptor sequences come from a man aged 60-69 years with non-small cell lung cancer. Both conserved end residues are part of each CDR3. D genes are given only for firm matches. Only part of the rows carry a size: once, few, many, or a class if the clone is expanded.

j_gene	abundance	v_gene	d_gene	CDR3nt	CDR3aa
TRBJ2-1	-	TRBV20-1	TRBD2	TGCAGTGTTAAACGAGCGGGAGCGACCTACTATGAGCAGTTCTTC	CSVKRAGATYYEQFF
TRBJ1-5	-	TRBV29-1	TRBD1	TGCAGCGTGGGACAGGGGACGGAGCCCCAGCATTTT	CSVGQGTEPQHF
TRBJ2-1	-	TRBV4-2	-	TGTGCCAGCAGCCAAGACGGCAGGGGCGGGAACTCCTACGAGCAGTTCTTC	CASSQDGRGGNSYEQFF
TRBJ1-1	-	TRBV29-1	-	TGCAGCGTTCAATGTGGATCCGCTGAAGCTCTCTTT	CSVQCGSAEALF
TRBJ1-4	many	TRBV12-3/TRBV12-4	-	TGTGCCAGCCTGGATCCAGGAGAAAAACTGTTTTTT	CASLDPGEKLFF
TRBJ2-2	many	TRBV11-2	TRBD2	TGTGCCAGCAGCTGGCCGGTACGGGGGGCGAACACCGGGGAGCTGTTTTTT	CASSWPVRGANTGELFF
TRBJ1-1	-	TRBV11-3	-	TGTGCCAGCAGTTCAAGTCCAGGGGCGGGTACTGAAGCTTTCTTT	CASSSSPGAGTEAFF
TRBJ2-3	few	TRBV6-1	-	TGTGCCAGCAGTGAAGCCCGAAGTGGTACGCAGTATTTT	CASSEARSGTQYF
TRBJ2-7	-	TRBV29-1	-	TGCAGCTTTGATGGGAGAGGATCCTACGAGCAGTACTTC	CSFDGRGSYEQYF
TRBJ2-1	-	TRBV29-1	-	TGCAGCGTTGAAGGACAGGCCAACAATGAGCAGTTCTTC	CSVEGQANNEQFF
TRBJ2-2	many	TRBV7-9	TRBD2	TGTGCCACACGGACTAGCGGGAGGACCGGGGAGCTGTTTTTT	CATRTSGRTGELFF
TRBJ1-3	-	TRBV24-1	-	TGTGCCACCAGTGCCCTTGGAAACACCATATATTTT	CATSALGNTIYF
TRBJ2-5	-	TRBV11-2	TRBD1	TGTGCTAGCAGTTCTACAGGGGAAGAGGCCCAGTACTTC	CASSSTGEEAQYF
TRBJ2-1	-	TRBV11-2	-	TGTGTCAGCAGCCCACAGTCTAGGAGCTCCTACAATGAGCATTTCTTC	CVSSPQSRSSYNEHFF
TRBJ1-5	-	TRBV5-5	-	TGTGCCAGCAGCTTGACATTTGGGCGCAATCAGCCCCAGCATTTT	CASSLTFGRNQPQHF
TRBJ2-3	many	TRBV4-3	-	TGCGCCAGCAGCCAAGGATCACCGACCAGCCCAGATACGCAGTATTTT	CASSQGSPTSPDTQYF
TRBJ2-3	-	TRBV6-5	TRBD1	TGTGCCAGCAGAATGGACAGGGGGCGCACAAATACGCAGTATTTT	CASRMDRGRTNTQYF
TRBJ2-3	once	TRBV29-1	-	TGCAGCGTTGAAGACAAGAGACGAGGGGATACGCAGTATTTT	CSVEDKRRGDTQYF
TRBJ1-5	-	TRBV10-2	-	TGCGCCAGCAGTGAGTCCGGGGCCAGTCAGCCCCAGCATTTT	CASSESGASQPQHF
TRBJ2-7	-	TRBV20-1	-	TGCAGTGCTAGAGAAATGACCTACGAGCAGTACTTC	CSAREMTYEQYF
TRBJ2-7	-	TRBV11-3	TRBD1	TGTGTCAGCAGCTTCACCTGGACAGGGGTCGACGTGCAGTACTTC	CVSSFTWTGVDVQYF
TRBJ1-1	-	TRBV28	-	TGTGCCAGCGGATTGGGAGGGGCCAACACTGAAGCTTTCTTT	CASGLGGANTEAFF
TRBJ2-5	-	TRBV20-1	-	TGCAGTGCTAGTGATCTGTCCCATGAGACCCAGTACTTC	CSASDLSHETQYF
TRBJ2-7	-	TRBV30	-	TGTGCCTGGAGTGTTGAGGGACCGCACTCCTACGAGCACTACTTC	CAWSVEGPHSYEHYF
TRBJ1-2	-	TRBV6-2/TRBV6-3	-	TGTGCCAGCAATTACTCGGTCCGGCCCTATGGCTACACCTTC	CASNYSVRPYGYTF
TRBJ2-2	few	TRBV5-6	TRBD2	TGTGCCAGCAGCTTCGGACTAGCGGGGGATACCGGGGAGTTGTTTTTT	CASSFGLAGDTGELFF
TRBJ1-2	-	TRBV7-9	TRBD1	TGTGCCAGCAGCCTCACAGGGGTCACGGGCTATGGCTACACCTTC	CASSLTGVTGYGYTF
TRBJ1-1	few	TRBV11-3	-	TGTGCCAGCAGCTTACCCGTGAACACTGAAGCTTTCTTT	CASSLPVNTEAFF
TRBJ2-5	few	TRBV5-5	-	TGTGCCAGCAGCAACCGGGACCTTGCCCGCCAAGAGACCCAGTACTTC	CASSNRDLARQETQYF
TRBJ1-5	-	TRBV4-1	-	TGCGCCAGCAGCCAAGGTAGGGGCGATCAGCTCCAGCATTTT	CASSQGRGDQLQHF
TRBJ2-3	-	TRBV20-1	TRBD2	TGCAGTGCTAGAGAACTAGCGGGACCCACAGATGCGCAGTATTTT	CSARELAGPTDAQYF
TRBJ1-5	many	TRBV5-5	-	TGTGCCAGCAGCCTCGTGGGCGGGGGCTCGGGGCAGCCCCAGCATTTT	CASSLVGGGSGQPQHF
TRBJ1-2	-	TRBV12-3/TRBV12-4	TRBD1	TGTGCCAGCAGTTTTGCAAGGACAGGATATGGCTACACCTTC	CASSFARTGYGYTF
TRBJ1-4	-	TRBV7-8	-	TGTGCCAGCAGCTTAGCGGGACATGGGGGTAATGAAAAACTGTTTTTT	CASSLAGHGGNEKLFF
TRBJ2-3	few	TRBV20-1	-	TGCAGTGCTATGAGGGGGGGCACAGATACGCAGTATTTT	CSAMRGGTDTQYF
TRBJ2-5	few	TRBV20-1	TRBD2	TGCAGTGCTAATCCGGCGGGGGGAAGCCAAGAGACCCAGTACTTC	CSANPAGGSQETQYF
TRBJ2-3	once	TRBV20-1	TRBD2	TGCAGTGCCTCGACTAGCGGAGGCACAGAAACGCAGTATTTT	CSASTSGGTETQYF
TRBJ2-3	-	TRBV5-5	-	TGTGTCAACAGCCACGCGGGGATAAGGGCAGATACGCAGTATTTT	CVNSHAGIRADTQYF
TRBJ2-1	few	TRBV5-1	TRBD2	TGCGCCAGCAGCTTGGAGCTAGCGGGGGGCCACAATGAGCAGTTCTTC	CASSLELAGGHNEQFF
TRBJ1-2	-	TRBV6-2/TRBV6-3	-	TGTGCCAGCAGCGACAGTTATGGCTACACCTTC	CASSDSYGYTF